A single sample gave rise to the 17 T cell receptor beta chains below, sequenced in a study of shared clonotypes between healthy human individuals. Sequenced by immunoSEQ multiplex PCR; TCRdb stores in-frame clones only, minus some. The top ten hold over 0.12% of the sample, which has 2,500,000 or so clones, around nine tenths seen once. Sequencing used naive CD4+ T cells sorted from blood. Subset meaning: CD45RA+ positively selected. These receptors were taken from a man in his late teens or twenties in good health.

V is TRBV4-3 and J is TRBJ1-4, with a weak D call TRBD1 (5 bases). The CDR3 is 15 residues long. CDR1 is LGHNA, CDR2 YSLEER, per germline. The V gene lost 2 bases and the J gene lost 4 bases, with 11 bases spanning the gap. The CDR3 is CASSQRGRLNEKLFF. The CDR3 nucleotides read TGCGCCAGCAGCCAAAGGGGCAGGCTTAATGAAAAACTGTTTTTT.

The chain carries TRBV6-5 and TRBJ1-1; D gene ambiguous. V was cut by 2 bases and J by 8 bases, with 15 bases left in between. The CDR3 loop spans 14 amino acids. In germline, CDR1 is MNHEY, CDR2 SVGAGI. Here the CDR3 reads CASSYPAPSGEAFF. CDR3 in DNA: TGTGCCAGCAGTTACCCGGCGCCCTCGGGGGAAGCTTTCTTT.

Worth noting for this clone: Other DNA sequences in this sample translate to the same CDR3. The V gene is TRBV5-1, the J gene TRBJ2-3; D possibly corresponds to TRBD2 (5 bases). V gave up 1 base and J gave up 1 base, with 10 bases separating them. Per germline, CDR1 SGHRS and CDR2 YFSETQ. The CDR3 contains 15 residues. The CDR3 loop reads CASSLSGRGTDTQYF. As DNA, the CDR3 is TGCGCCAGCAGCTTGAGCGGCCGGGGCACAGATACGCAGTATTTT.

The rearrangement links TRBV5-5 to TRBJ2-5; no reliable D call. The germline CDR1 and CDR2 sequences are SGHKS and YYEKEE (reference sequence). CDR3 length equals 14 residues. V gave up 6 bases and J gave up 3 bases, with 15 bases separating them. The CDR3 DNA is TGTGCCAGCAACTCCGGACGGATGGAAGAGACCCAGTACTTC. Translation: CASNSGRMEETQYF.

This chain joins TRBV19 and TRBJ1-2, with D unclear. Germline V gives CDR1 LNHDA, CDR2 SQIVND (reference sequence). Trimming left V 5 bases short and J 0 bases short, with 13 bases between. The CDR3 runs 15 residues. CDR3 coding DNA: TGTGCCAGTAGTGTCGCCGGGGTTACTAACTATGGCTACACCTTC. Translation gives CASSVAGVTNYGYTF. The whole variable domain, filled in from reference TRBV19 and TRBJ1-2, reads DGGITQSPKYLFRKEGQNVTLSCEQNLNHDAMYWYRQDPGQGLRLIYYSQIVNDFQKGDIAEGYSVSREKKESFPLTVTSAQKNPTAFYLCASSVAGVTNYGYTFGSGTRLTVV.

The chain employs TRBV9 and TRBJ2-3, with 12 bases identical to TRBD1. The CDR3 loop spans 20 amino acids. Germline values: CDR1 SGDLS, CDR2 YYNGEE. The trim removed 3 bases at V and 1 base at J, leaving 15 bases unmatched. This CDR3 reads CASSEGMGDRGRLGTDTQYF. The CDR3 DNA reads as TGTGCCAGCAGCGAGGGAATGGGGGACAGGGGGCGTCTTGGCACAGATACGCAGTATTTT.

The J gene is TRBJ2-4, the V gene TRBV30; unclear D gene. V was clipped by 2 bases and J by 0 bases, with 11 bases between them. The CDR3 runs 15 residues. Germline values: CDR1 GTSNPN, CDR2 SVGIG (reference sequence). The CDR3 DNA sequence: TGTGCCTGGAGTCCCCGTCCCCTAGCCAAAAACATTCAGTACTTC. Its translation: CAWSPRPLAKNIQYF. The complete variable domain, with remaining parts taken from reference TRBV30 and TRBJ2-4, reads SQTIHQWPATLVQPVGSPLSLECTVEGTSNPNLYWYRQAAGRGLQLLFYSVGIGQISSEVPQNLSASRPQDRQFILSSKKLLLSDSGFYLCAWSPRPLAKNIQYFGAGTRLSVL.

The V gene is TRBV18, the J gene TRBJ1-1; D is undetermined. CDR1 is KGHSH and CDR2 is LQKENI in the germline V gene. V lost 3 bases and J lost 2, with 10 bases in between. CDR3 length equals 14 residues. The CDR3 sequence is CASSPERINTEAFF. CDR3 nucleotide sequence: TGTGCCAGCTCACCCGAACGGATTAACACTGAAGCTTTCTTT.

This rearrangement joins TRBV10-1 to TRBJ2-3; 8 nucleotides agree with TRBD2. Germline V gene sequence: CDR1 WNHNN, CDR2 SYGVQD (reference sequence). V shed 3 bases, J shed 0 bases, and the junction held 8 bases outside the gene matches. The CDR3 runs to 17 residues. The CDR3 bases are TGCGCCAGCAGTGAAGGGGGGAGCGGGGGAAGCACAGATACGCAGTATTTT. The encoded protein is CASSEGGSGGSTDTQYF.

The chain carries TRBV29-1 and TRBJ2-3; D perhaps matches TRBD1 (6 bases). V lost 7 bases to trimming and J lost 1 base, with 12 bases between them. The CDR3 length is 13 residues. Germline CDR1 SQVTM, CDR2 ANQGSEA. This chain's CDR3 is CSATTGGTDTQYF. CDR3 bases: TGCAGCGCAACGACAGGAGGCACAGATACGCAGTATTTT.

The rearrangement uses TRBV18 and TRBJ2-3; D is ambiguous. Germline V gene sequence: CDR1 KGHSH, CDR2 LQKENI. The CDR3 loop spans 13 amino acids. Trimming pared 2 bases from V and 8 bases from J, leaving 11 bases between. CDR3 nucleotides: TGTGCCAGCTCACCAATGGCCCACGGTACGCAGTATTTT. Translating it yields CASSPMAHGTQYF.

This chain connects TRBV14 to TRBJ2-3; no firm D call. Germline loops: CDR1 SGHDN, CDR2 FVKESK. This CDR3 has 16 amino acids. Trimming stripped 0 bases from V and 1 base from J, with 11 bases between. The DNA for the CDR3 is TGTGCCAGCAGCCAAGAGCGTCCAGTCCGCACAGATACGCAGTATTTT. As protein: CASSQERPVRTDTQYF. Supplemented by reference TRBV14 and TRBJ2-3, the full variable domain reads EAGVTQFPSHSVIEKGQTVTLRCDPISGHDNLYWYRRVMGKEIKFLLHFVKESKQDESGMPNNRFLAERTGGTYSTLKVQPAELEDSGVYFCASSQERPVRTDTQYFGPGTRLTVL.

The chain recombines TRBV18 with TRBJ2-2; 10 bases line up with TRBD2. Germline V gene lookup returns CDR1 KGHSH and CDR2 LQKENI. The CDR3 extends over 18 amino acids. The trim removed 1 base at V and 1 base at J, leaving 6 bases unmatched. CDR3 protein: CASSPRSSGRMNTGELFF. CDR3 nucleotide sequence: TGTGCCAGCTCACCACGGTCTAGCGGGAGAATGAACACCGGGGAGCTGTTTTTT.

This rearrangement joins TRBV7-9 to TRBJ2-3, with 11 bases lining up with TRBD2. Per the germline V gene, CDR1 is SEHNR and CDR2 is FQNEAQ (reference sequence). Trimming at V came to 3 bases and at J to 0 bases, leaving 5 bases not matched to a gene. CDR3 length equals 17 residues. The CDR3 protein is CASSLGLAEPSTDTQYF. The CDR3 nucleotides are TGTGCCAGCAGCTTGGGACTAGCGGAGCCTAGCACAGATACGCAGTATTTT.

The gene calls are TRBV21-1 and TRBJ1-2. TRBV21-1 is annotated as a pseudogene. The CDR3 sequence is 14 residues long. The chain's CDR3 is CASSKVSGGPGYTF. CDR3 in DNA: TGTGCCAGCAGCAAAGTGAGTGGAGGGCCCGGCTACACCTTC.

This clone was counted a single time. The chain has TRBV30 and TRBJ1-4; D is perhaps TRBD1 (6 bases). The germline V and J ends were trimmed by 4 bases and 3 bases, with 12 bases remaining between them. CDR3 length: 14 amino acids. Germline V gives CDR1 GTSNPN, CDR2 SVGIG (reference sequence). CDR3 DNA sequence: TGTGCCTGGACCCCCGGGGGGCCTAATGAAAAACTGTTTTTT. It specifies CAWTPGGPNEKLFF.

Concerning this clone: Other nucleotide sequences from this sample produce the same CDR3. The chain links TRBV5-1 to TRBJ2-1; D is undetermined. CDR3 length: 15 residues. V shed 1 base and J shed 0 bases, with 8 bases lying between them. Germline V gene data show CDR1 as SGHRS and CDR2 as YFSETQ. Here the CDR3 reads CASSLSSSSYNEQFF. The CDR3 bases are TGCGCCAGCAGCTTGAGTAGCTCCTCCTACAATGAGCAGTTCTTC.